This T cell receptor beta chain emerged from a study of CD8+ T cells in alopecia areata. Study findings and constraints: Many expanded lesional clones stayed in scalp and blood while on tofacitinib.

This clone was observed a handful of times. The antigen is not known. Stated treatment: oral pan-JAK inhibitor, 5-10 mg twice daily. Sorted out of PBMCs were CD4+ T cells and CD8+ T cells. J was trimmed by 2 bases and V by 4 bases; bases with no gene match: 6. The CDR3 covers 16 residues. The germline gives CDR1 MNHEY, CDR2 SMNVEV (reference sequence). Extracted from the samples, RNA was reverse transcribed into cDNA to serve as the sequencing template. The protocol was immunoSEQ multiplex PCR, while the TCRdb copy is restricted to in-frame clones and leaves out a portion. The sample records around 190,000 clones, 45% to 65% being singletons.

The sequencing here drew on CD4+ T cells sorted from blood, taken at week 4, from a patient treated with tofacitinib. The sequence was obtained from a human donor with alopecia areata. The chain combines TRBV27 with TRBJ2-3; 10 bases line up with TRBD2. CDR3 sequence: CASSSGLAAYTDTQYF. The CDR3 nucleotides read TGTGCCAGCAGTTCCGGACTAGCGGCTTACACAGATACGCAGTATTTT.